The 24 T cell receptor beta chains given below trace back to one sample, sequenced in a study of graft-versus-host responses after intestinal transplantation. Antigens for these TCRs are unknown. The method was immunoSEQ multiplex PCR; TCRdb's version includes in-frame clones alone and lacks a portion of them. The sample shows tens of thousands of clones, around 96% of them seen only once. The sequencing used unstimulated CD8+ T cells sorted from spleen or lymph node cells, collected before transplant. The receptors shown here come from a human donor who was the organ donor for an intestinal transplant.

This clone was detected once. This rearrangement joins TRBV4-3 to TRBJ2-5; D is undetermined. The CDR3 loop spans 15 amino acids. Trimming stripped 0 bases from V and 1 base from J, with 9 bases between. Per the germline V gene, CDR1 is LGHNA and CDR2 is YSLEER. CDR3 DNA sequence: TGCGCCAGCAGCCAAGATGTGCTAGGCCAAGAGACCCAGTACTTC. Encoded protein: CASSQDVLGQETQYF.

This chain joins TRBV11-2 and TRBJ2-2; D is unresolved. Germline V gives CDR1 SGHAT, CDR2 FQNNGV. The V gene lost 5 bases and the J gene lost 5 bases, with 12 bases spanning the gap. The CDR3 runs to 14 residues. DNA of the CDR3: TGTGCCAGCAGCCCCCTGTGGGGAACCGGGGAGCTGTTTTTT. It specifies CASSPLWGTGELFF.

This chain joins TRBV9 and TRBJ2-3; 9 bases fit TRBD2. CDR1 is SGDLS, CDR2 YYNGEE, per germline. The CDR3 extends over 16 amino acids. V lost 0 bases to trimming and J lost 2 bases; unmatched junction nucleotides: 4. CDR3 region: CASSVDGTSLTDTQYF. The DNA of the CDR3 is TGTGCCAGCAGCGTAGACGGGACTAGCCTCACAGATACGCAGTATTTT.

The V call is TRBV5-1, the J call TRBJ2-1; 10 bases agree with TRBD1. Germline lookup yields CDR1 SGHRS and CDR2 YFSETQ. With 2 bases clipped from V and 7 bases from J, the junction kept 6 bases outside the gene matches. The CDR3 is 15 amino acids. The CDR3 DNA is TGCGCCAGCAGCTTCTGGGACAGGGGAGGTAATGAGCAGTTCTTC. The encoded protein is CASSFWDRGGNEQFF.

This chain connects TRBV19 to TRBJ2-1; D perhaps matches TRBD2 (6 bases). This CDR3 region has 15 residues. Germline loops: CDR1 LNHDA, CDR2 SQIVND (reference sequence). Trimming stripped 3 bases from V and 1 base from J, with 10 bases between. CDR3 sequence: CASSMEGGSYNEQFF. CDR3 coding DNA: TGTGCCAGTAGTATGGAGGGTGGGTCCTACAATGAGCAGTTCTTC.

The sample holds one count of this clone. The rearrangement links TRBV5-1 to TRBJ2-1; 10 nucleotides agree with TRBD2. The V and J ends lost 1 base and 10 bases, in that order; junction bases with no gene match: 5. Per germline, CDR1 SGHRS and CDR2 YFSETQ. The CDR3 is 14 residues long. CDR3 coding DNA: TGCGCCAGCAGCTTGTCTAGCGGGGGTTGGGAGCAGTTCTTC. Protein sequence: CASSLSSGGWEQFF.

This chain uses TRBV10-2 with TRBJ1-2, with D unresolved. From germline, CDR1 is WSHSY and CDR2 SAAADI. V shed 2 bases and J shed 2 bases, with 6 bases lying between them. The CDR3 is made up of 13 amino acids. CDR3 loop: CASSETGNYGYTF. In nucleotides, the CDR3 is TGCGCCAGCAGTGAGACGGGAAACTATGGCTACACCTTC.

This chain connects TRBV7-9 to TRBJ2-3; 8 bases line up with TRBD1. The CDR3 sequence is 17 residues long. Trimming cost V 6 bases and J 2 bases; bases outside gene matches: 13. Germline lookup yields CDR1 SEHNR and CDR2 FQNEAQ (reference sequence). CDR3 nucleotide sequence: TGTGCCAGCAGTTCGTTGCTGGGACAGGAAGCCACAGATACGCAGTATTTT. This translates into CASSSLLGQEATDTQYF.

The CDR3 reads CASSLAGARYNEQFF. Written as DNA, the CDR3 is TGTGCCAGCAGCTTAGCGGGGGCCCGGTACAATGAGCAGTTCTTC. The chain joins TRBV7-9 to TRBJ2-1, with TRBD1 as a possible D gene (6 bases). V was trimmed by 0 bases and J by 4 bases, leaving 10 bases between them. Per germline, CDR1 SEHNR and CDR2 FQNEAQ (reference sequence). This CDR3 is built from 15 residues.

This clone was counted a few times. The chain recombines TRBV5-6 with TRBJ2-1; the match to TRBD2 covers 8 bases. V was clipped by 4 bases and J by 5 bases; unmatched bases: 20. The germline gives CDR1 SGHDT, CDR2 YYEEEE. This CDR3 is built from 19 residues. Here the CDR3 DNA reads TGTGCCAGCAGCCGGACGGGGGGGCTCGGTTATCAGAACCACAATGAGCAGTTCTTC. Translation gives CASSRTGGLGYQNHNEQFF.

In DNA form, the CDR3 reads TGTGCCAGCAGTTCAAATACGTACAGCTACGAGCAGTACTTC. Protein: CASSSNTYSYEQYF. The chain employs TRBV5-6 and TRBJ2-7; D not resolved. The CDR3 consists of 14 residues. Looked up from germline, CDR1 is SGHDT and CDR2 is YYEEEE. The V and J ends lost 5 bases and 3 bases respectively, with 15 bases between them.

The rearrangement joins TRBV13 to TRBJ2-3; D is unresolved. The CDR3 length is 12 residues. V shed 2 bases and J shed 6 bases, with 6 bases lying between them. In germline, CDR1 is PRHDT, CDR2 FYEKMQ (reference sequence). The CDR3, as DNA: TGTGCCAGCAGCTTAATGCAGGATACGCAGTATTTT. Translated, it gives CASSLMQDTQYF.

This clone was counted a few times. The CDR3 loop reads CASSYSRGTRSEKLFF. CDR3 DNA: TGTGCCAGCAGTTACTCGAGAGGTACTCGCAGTGAAAAACTGTTTTTT. V gene TRBV6-6 combines with J gene TRBJ1-4, with D unresolved. CDR3 length: 16 residues. Germline assignment: CDR1 MNHNY and CDR2 SVGAGI (reference sequence). The ends were cut back, 0 bases at V and 7 bases at J, with 15 bases in the middle.

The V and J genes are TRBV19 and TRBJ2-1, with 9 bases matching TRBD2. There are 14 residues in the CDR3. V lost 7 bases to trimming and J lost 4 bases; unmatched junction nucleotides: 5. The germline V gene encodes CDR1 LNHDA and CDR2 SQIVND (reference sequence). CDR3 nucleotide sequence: TGTGCCAGTAACCTAGCGGGGATTTACAATGAGCAGTTCTTC. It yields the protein CASNLAGIYNEQFF. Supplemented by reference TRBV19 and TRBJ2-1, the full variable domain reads DGGITQSPKYLFRKEGQNVTLSCEQNLNHDAMYWYRQDPGQGLRLIYYSQIVNDFQKGDIAEGYSVSREKKESFPLTVTSAQKNPTAFYLCASNLAGIYNEQFFGPGTRLTVL.

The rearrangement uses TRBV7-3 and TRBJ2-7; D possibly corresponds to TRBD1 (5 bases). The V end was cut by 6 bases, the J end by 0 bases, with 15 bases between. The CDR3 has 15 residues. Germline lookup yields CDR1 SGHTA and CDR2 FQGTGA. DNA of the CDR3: TGTGCCAGCAGTCTAGGCACAGGTGGCTCCTACGAGCAGTACTTC. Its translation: CASSLGTGGSYEQYF.

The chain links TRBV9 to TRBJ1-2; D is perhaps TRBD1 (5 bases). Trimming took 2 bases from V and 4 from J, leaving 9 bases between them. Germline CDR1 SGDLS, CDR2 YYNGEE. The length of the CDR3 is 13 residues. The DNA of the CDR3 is TGTGCCAGCAGCGTGGGGCCTCTCTATGGCTACACCTTC. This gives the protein CASSVGPLYGYTF.

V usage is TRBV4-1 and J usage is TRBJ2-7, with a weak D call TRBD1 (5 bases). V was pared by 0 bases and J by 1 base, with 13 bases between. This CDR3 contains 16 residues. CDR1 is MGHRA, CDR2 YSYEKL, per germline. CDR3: CASSQDVAGLSYEQYF. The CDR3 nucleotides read TGCGCCAGCAGCCAAGATGTGGCAGGGCTGTCCTACGAGCAGTACTTC.

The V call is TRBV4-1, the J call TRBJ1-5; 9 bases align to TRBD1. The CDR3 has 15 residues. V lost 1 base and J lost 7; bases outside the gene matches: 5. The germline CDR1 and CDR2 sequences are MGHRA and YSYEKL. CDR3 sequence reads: CASSQGGTGSQPQHF. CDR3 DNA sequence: TGCGCCAGCAGCCAAGGGGGGACAGGGTCCCAGCCCCAGCATTTT.

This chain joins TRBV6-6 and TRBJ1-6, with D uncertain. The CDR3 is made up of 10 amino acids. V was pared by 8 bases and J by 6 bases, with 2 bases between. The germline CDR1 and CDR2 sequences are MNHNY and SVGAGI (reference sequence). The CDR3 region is CASPNSPLHF. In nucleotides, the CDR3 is TGTGCCAGCCCTAATTCACCCCTCCACTTT.

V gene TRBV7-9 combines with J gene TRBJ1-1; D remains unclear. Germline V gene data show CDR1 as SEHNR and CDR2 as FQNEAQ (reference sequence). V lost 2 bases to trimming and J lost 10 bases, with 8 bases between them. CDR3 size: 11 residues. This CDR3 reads CASSLRVGAFF. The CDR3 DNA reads TGTGCCAGCAGCTTAAGGGTTGGAGCTTTCTTT.

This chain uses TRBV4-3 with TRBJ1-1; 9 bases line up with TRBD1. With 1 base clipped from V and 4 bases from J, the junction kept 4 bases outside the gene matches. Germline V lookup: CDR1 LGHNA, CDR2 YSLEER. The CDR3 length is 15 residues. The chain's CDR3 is CASSQVKDRGTEAFF. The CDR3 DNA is TGCGCCAGCAGCCAAGTCAAGGACAGGGGCACTGAAGCTTTCTTT.

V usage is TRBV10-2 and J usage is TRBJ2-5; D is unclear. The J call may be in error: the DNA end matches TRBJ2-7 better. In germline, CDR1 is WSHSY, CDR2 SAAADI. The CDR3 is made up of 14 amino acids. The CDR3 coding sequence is TGCGCCAGCAGTGAGTCAGTCGGTGGGTACGAGCAGTACTTC. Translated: CASSESVGGYEQYF.

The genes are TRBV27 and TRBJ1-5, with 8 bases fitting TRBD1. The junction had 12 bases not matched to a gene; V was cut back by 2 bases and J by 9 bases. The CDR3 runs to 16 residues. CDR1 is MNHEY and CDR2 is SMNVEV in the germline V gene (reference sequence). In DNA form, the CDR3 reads TGTGCCAGCAGTTTAGGGCCCCCAGGGGGCCTTCCGCCCCAGCATTTT. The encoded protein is CASSLGPPGGLPPQHF.

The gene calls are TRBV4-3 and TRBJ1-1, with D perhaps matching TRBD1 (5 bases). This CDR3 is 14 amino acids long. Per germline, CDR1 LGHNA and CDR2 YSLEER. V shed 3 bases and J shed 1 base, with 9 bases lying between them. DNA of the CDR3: TGCGCCAGCAGCCATCCGGGGCAGAACACTGAAGCTTTCTTT. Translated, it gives CASSHPGQNTEAFF.